This TCR beta chain was captured by sequencing in a study of Ad26.COV2.S vaccination and SARS-CoV-2 variants. The wider study: It was the COV1001 Ad26.COV2.S trial arm that included the donor. The vaccine Ad26.COV2.S was put into the muscle once, or twice with 56 days between.

Sequencing used immunoSEQ multiplex PCR; TCRdb keeps in-frame clones, though not all of them. The sample has fewer than 500,000 clones; approximately 90% are singletons. Germline V lookup: CDR1 SGHTA, CDR2 FQGNSA. Unmatched junction bases numbered 4, after V lost 5 bases and J lost 2 bases. The CDR3 is 14 residues long. Treatment denoted: about 20 received Ad26.COV2.S at low or high dose, single or two shots; a few received placebo; per-sample allocation not given. Each sample was drawn 63 days after the first injection (of vaccine or placebo). A remark on this clone: The antigen is not known.

Whole-study results and caveats: Non-spike TCR breadth showed similarity between vaccine and placebo recipients.

V and J are TRBV7-2 and TRBJ2-7; TRBD1 matches 9 bases. The source material was peripheral blood, sampled in a trial of Ad26.COV2.S vaccine versus placebo. The receptor's source is a person between 18 and 60 years old who received the Ad26.COV2.S COVID-19 vaccine or a placebo. The CDR3 here is CASSVGQGTYEQYF. Here the CDR3 DNA reads TGTGCCAGCAGCGTGGGACAGGGAACCTACGAGCAGTACTTC.